This T cell receptor (beta chain) was identified in a study of cytomegalovirus exposure and HLA in healthy donors. Study results and caveats: Overall, around 150 TCR beta chains were annotated as cytomegalovirus-associated. Reports credit the classifier with highly specific, highly sensitive diagnosis of cytomegalovirus status. Usually a TCR sequence was rare, but some public TCRs were found in many donors.

Trimming stripped 2 bases from V and 0 bases from J, with 8 bases between. This CDR3 spans 15 amino acids. The germline V gene encodes CDR1 KGHSH and CDR2 LQKENI. The table came from immunoSEQ multiplex PCR; TCRdb's copy has only in-frame clones and leaves some out. The sample contains about 130,000 clones, around 89% of which appear only once. For this clone: Its antigen is unknown. Additional DNA sequences in this sample encode the identical CDR3.

The rearrangement uses TRBV18 and TRBJ2-4, with D hard to call. The sequence came from a woman aged 30 to 39 in good health and CMV-seropositive. Sample: PBMCs. CDR3 bases: TGTGCCAGCTCACCAGTACAGCTAGCCAAAAACATTCAGTACTTC. Translation gives CASSPVQLAKNIQYF.